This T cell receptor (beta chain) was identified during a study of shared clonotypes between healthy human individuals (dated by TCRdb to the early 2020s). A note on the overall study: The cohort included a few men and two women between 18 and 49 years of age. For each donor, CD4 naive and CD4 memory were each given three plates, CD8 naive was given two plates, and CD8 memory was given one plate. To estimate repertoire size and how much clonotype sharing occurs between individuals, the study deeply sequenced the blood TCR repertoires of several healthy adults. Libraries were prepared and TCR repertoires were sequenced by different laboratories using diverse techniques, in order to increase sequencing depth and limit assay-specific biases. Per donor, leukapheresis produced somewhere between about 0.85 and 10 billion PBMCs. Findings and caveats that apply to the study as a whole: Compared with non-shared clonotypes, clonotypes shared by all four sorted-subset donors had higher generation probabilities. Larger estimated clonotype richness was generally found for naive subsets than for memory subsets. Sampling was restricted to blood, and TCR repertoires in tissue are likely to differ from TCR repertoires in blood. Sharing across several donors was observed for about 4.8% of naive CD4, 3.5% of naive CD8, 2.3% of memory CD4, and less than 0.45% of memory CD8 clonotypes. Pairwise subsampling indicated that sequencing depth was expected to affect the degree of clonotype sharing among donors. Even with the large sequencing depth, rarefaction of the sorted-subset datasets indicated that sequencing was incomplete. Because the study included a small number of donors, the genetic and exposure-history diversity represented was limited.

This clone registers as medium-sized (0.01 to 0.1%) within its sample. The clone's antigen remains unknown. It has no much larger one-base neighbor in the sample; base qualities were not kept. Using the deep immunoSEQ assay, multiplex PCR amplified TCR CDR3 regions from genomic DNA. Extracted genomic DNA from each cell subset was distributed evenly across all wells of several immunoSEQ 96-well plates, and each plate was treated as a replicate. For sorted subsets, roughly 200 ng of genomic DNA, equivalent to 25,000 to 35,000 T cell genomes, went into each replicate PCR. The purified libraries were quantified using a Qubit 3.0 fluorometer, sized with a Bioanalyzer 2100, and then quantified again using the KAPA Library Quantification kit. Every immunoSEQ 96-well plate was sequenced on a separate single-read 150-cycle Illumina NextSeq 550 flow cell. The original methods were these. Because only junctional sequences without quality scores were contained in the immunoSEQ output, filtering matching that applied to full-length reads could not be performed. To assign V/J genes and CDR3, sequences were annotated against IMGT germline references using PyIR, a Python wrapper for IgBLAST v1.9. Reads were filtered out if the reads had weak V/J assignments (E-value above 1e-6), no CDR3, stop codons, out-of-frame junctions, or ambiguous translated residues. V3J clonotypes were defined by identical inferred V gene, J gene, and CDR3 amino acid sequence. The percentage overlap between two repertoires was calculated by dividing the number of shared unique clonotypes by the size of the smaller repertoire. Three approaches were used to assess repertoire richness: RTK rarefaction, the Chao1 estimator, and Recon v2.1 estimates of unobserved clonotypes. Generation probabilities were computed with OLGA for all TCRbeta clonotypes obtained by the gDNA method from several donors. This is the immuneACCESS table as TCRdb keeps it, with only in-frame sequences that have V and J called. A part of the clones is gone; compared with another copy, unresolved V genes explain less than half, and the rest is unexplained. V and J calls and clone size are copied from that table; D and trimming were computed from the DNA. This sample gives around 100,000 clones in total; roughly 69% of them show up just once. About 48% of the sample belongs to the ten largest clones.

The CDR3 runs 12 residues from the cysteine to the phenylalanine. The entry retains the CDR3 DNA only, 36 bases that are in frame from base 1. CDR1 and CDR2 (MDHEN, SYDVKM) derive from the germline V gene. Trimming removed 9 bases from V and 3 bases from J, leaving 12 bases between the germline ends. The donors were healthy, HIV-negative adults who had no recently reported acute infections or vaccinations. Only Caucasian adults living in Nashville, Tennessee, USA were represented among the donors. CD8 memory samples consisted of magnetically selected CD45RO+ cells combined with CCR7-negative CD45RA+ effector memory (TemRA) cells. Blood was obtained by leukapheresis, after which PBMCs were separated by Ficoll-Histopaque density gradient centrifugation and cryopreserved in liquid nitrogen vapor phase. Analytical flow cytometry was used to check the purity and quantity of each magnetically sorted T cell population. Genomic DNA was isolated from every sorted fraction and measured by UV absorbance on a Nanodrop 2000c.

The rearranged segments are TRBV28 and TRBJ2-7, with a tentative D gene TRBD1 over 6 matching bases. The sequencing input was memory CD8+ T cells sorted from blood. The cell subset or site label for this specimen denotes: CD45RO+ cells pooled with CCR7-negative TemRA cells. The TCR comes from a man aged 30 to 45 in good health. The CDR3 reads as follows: CASQGIDYEQYF. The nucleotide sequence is TGTGCCAGTCAGGGGATTGACTACGAGCAGTACTTC.